This T cell receptor beta chain is from a study of T cell responses to AZD1222 COVID-19 vaccine. The CDR3 is 16 residues long. V was trimmed by 4 bases and J by 0 bases, leaving 13 bases between them. The germline V gene has CDR1 SGHVS and CDR2 FNYEAQ. Assay used: immunoSEQ multiplex PCR; TCRdb lists only in-frame clones, some missing. The profile shows some 110,000 clones, roughly 92% of them singletons. General observations from the study: In a largely white British group with more females than males, clonal diversity was possibly underestimated.

As regards this clone: As yet, its antigen is unknown.

The receptor was derived from an adult who received the AZD1222 COVID-19 vaccine. This chain uses TRBV7-6 with TRBJ2-1; a weak D match, TRBD2 (5 bases). The starting material was peripheral blood, obtained 28 days after the second AZD1222 dose. This CDR3 reads CASSSYFGVSYNEQFF. CDR3 sequence (DNA): TGTGCCAGCAGCTCTTATTTCGGGGTCTCCTACAATGAGCAGTTCTTC.